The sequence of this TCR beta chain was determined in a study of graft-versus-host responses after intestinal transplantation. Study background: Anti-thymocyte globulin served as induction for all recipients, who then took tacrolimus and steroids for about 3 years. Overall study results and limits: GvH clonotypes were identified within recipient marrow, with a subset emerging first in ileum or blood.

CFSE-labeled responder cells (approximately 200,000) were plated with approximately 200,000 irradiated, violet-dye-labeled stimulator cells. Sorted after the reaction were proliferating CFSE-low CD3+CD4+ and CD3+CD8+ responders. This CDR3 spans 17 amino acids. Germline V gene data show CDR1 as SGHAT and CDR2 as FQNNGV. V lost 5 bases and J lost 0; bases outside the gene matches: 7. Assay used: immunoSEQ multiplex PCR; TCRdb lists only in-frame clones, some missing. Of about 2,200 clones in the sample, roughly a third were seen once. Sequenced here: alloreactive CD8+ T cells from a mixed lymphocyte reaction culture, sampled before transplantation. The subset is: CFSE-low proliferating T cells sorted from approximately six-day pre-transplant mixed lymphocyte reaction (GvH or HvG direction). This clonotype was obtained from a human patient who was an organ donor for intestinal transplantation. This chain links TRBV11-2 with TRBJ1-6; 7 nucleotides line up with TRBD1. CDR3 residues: CASSPGTESSYNSPLHF. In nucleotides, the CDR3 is TGTGCCAGCAGCCCCGGGACAGAAAGCTCCTATAATTCACCCCTCCACTTT.